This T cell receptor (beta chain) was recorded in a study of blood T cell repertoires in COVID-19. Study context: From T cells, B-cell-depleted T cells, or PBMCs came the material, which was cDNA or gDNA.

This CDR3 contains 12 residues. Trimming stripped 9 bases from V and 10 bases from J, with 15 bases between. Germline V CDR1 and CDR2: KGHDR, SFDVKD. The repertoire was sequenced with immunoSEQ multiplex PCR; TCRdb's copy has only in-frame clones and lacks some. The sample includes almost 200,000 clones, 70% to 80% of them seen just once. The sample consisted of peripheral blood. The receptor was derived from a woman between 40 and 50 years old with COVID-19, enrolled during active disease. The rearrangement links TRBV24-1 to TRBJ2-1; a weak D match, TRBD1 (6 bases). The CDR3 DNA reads TGTGCCACCGCAAGCTCGGACAGAGAGCAGTTCTTC. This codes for CATASSDREQFF.